This T cell receptor beta chain was recovered during a study of human T cells and chemical hapten exposure. Looking at the study overall: Sensitizing treatment utilized 2% DPC over an approximately 2 cm by approximately 2 cm portion of upper inner arm skin.

The time point is: pre-sensitization, week 0. Stated treatment: therapeutic diphenylcyclopropenone sensitization with weekly scalp DPC. Study conclusions and caveats: Each of the donors had alopecia, so their immune responses may not resemble those of healthy people.

This clonotype was counted ten times or more. Its antigen remains unidentified. V lost 3 bases and J lost 12; bases outside the gene matches: 16. This CDR3 has 16 residues. In germline, CDR1 is MNHEY, CDR2 SMNVEV (reference sequence). During construction of the library, unique molecular identifiers were attached to individual cDNA molecules for quantitative, reproducible TCR counting. TCRdb recomputed calls from the RACE reads with MiXCR, one row per CDR3 protein. This sample has tens of thousands of distinct CDR3 sequences, with around 10% found just once. Sequencing used whole blood, obtained in connection with sensitization to the hapten diphenylcyclopropenone (DPC). This TCR was sampled from a woman between 40 and 50 years old with alopecia areata. Some clones in this sample may be carry-over from other donors' samples. This chain links TRBV27 with TRBJ2-1, with 8 nucleotides matching TRBD2. The CDR3 loop is CASSFSAGGVSGRQFF. The CDR3, as DNA: TGTGCCAGCAGTTTTTCCGCGGGGGGCGTATCGGGGAGGCAGTTCTTC.